This is a list of T cell receptor beta chains from one sample in a study of brain metastases from non-small cell lung cancer. Profiling relied on immunoSEQ multiplex PCR, and the TCRdb table lists in-frame clones only, not all of them. The table includes 750 or so clones, over 80% detected once. The sequencing sample was made of tissue from a brain metastasis. These receptors were obtained from a donor at least 40 years old with non-small cell lung cancer. Each CDR3 is given with its conserved first and last residue. Each record gives: V gene, J gene, clone size, CDR3 protein. Clone size appears in some rows only: once, few, many, or a class for an expanded clone.

TRBV9	TRBJ1-1	.	CASSDGGPKGALDTEAFF
TRBV25-1	TRBJ2-7	once	CASSEVFSGEQYF
TRBV7-9	TRBJ1-2	.	CASSLVWTEVGYTF
TRBV4-1	TRBJ1-2	.	CASSQDGGSRGYTF
TRBV6-1	TRBJ1-1	.	CASSEGWAEAFF
TRBV19	TRBJ1-5	.	CASSPSVDQPQHF
TRBV6-5	TRBJ2-7	.	CASEGTLHYEQYF
TRBV5-4	TRBJ1-2	.	CASSLDRGFYGYTF
TRBV6-5	TRBJ1-2	.	CASSYGHFNYGYTF
TRBV2	TRBJ1-4	once	CASSRTGTNEKLFF
TRBV4-2	TRBJ2-3	.	CASSQGLAGGATGADTQYF